The 26 T cell receptor beta chains below all came from one sample that was sequenced in a study of blood T cells in healthy people across ages. A sample-barcoded 5' primer and a J-beta primer mix were used in a second PCR of about 7 to 11 cycles. Using its own MiXCR run on the 5' RACE reads, TCRdb lists one record per CDR3 protein. The sample has about 680,000 distinct CDR3 sequences, roughly 49% seen once. The source material was blood. The receptor set was obtained from a woman between 55 and 75 years old in good health.

The chain uses TRBV12-3 or TRBV12-4 and TRBJ1-2; 12 positions agree with TRBD1. This CDR3 is built from 15 residues. The V and J ends lost 6 bases and 6 bases, in that order; junction bases with no gene match: 8. Written as DNA, the CDR3 is TGTGCCAGCAGCCCCGGGACAGGGGGCAGCGATGGCTACACCTTC. It yields the protein CASSPGTGGSDGYTF.

J is TRBJ2-4 and V is TRBV7-9, with 9 bases identical to TRBD2. The DNA end is more similar to TRBJ2-7, so the J call may be wrong. Germline V lookup: CDR1 SEHNR, CDR2 FQNEAQ (reference sequence). The CDR3 has 15 amino acids. The CDR3 region has the DNA TGTGCCAGCAGCTTAGGGTCCAGCGGGAGGTACGAGCAGTACTTC. This codes for CASSLGSSGRYEQYF.

This clonotype showed up just a few times. The chain uses TRBV7-2 and TRBJ1-5, with TRBD1 identical over 7 bases. The junction had 11 bases not matched to a gene; V was cut back by 6 bases and J by 3 bases. CDR3 length: 16 residues. The germline CDR1 and CDR2 sequences are SGHTA and FQGNSA. CDR3 protein: CASSPTGTANNQPQHF. The CDR3 bases are TGTGCCAGCAGTCCGACCGGGACAGCTAACAATCAGCCCCAGCATTTT. Drawing the rest from reference TRBV7-2 and TRBJ1-5, the complete variable domain is GAGVSQSPSNKVTEKGKDVELRCDPISGHTALYWYRQSLGQGLEFLIYFQGNSAPDKSGLPSDRFSAERTGGSVSTLTIQRTQQEDSAVYLCASSPTGTANNQPQHFGDGTRLSIL.

The table lists this clonotype with a few counts. The V call is TRBV7-2, the J call TRBJ1-5, with D uncertain. Deletions cut 1 base from V and 4 bases from J, with 11 bases between. The CDR3 runs 15 residues. Germline V gene sequence: CDR1 SGHTA, CDR2 FQGNSA. The DNA for the CDR3 is TGTGCCAGCAGCTTAGGTCGGGCCCTAAATCAGCCCCAGCATTTT. Its protein is CASSLGRALNQPQHF.

V usage is TRBV28 and J usage is TRBJ2-7; 7 positions agree with TRBD1. Trimming at V came to 5 bases and at J to 3 bases, leaving 10 bases not matched to a gene. This CDR3 has 15 residues. Germline CDR1 is MDHEN and CDR2 is SYDVKM. This CDR3 reads CASSPRDSYFYEQYF. Written as DNA, the CDR3 is TGTGCCAGCAGTCCACGGGACAGCTACTTCTACGAGCAGTACTTC.

The chain links TRBV4-2 to TRBJ1-6; perhaps TRBD1 as D (6 bases). Germline V gene lookup returns CDR1 LGHNA and CDR2 YNFKEQ. V was shortened by 3 bases and J by 2 bases, with 14 bases between the two germline ends. The length of the CDR3 is 17 residues. In DNA, the CDR3 is TGTGCCAGCAGCCAGGAGGGGGGCAGTGCCTATAATTCACCCCTCCACTTT. This sequence encodes CASSQEGGSAYNSPLHF.

The V gene is TRBV5-6, the J gene TRBJ2-7; the D is unclear. The germline V gene has CDR1 SGHDT and CDR2 YYEEEE. CDR3 size: 12 residues. The V end was cut by 7 bases, the J end by 3 bases, with 11 bases between. The CDR3: CASRVMGYEQYF. CDR3 bases: TGTGCCAGCCGCGTGATGGGCTACGAGCAGTACTTC. Combining the CDR3 with reference TRBV5-6 and TRBJ2-7 gives the whole variable domain DAGVTQSPTHLIKTRGQQVTLRCSPKSGHDTVSWYQQALGQGPQFIFQYYEEEERQRGNFPDRFSGHQFPNYSSELNVNALLLGDSALYLCASRVMGYEQYFGPGTRLTVT.

This clonotype has only a few counts. The genes are TRBV20-1 and TRBJ2-1, with a weak D call TRBD2 (6 bases). Germline CDR1 is DFQATT and CDR2 is SNEGSKA (reference sequence). The CDR3 runs 11 residues. Trimming took 6 bases from V and 12 from J, leaving 15 bases between them. The DNA for the CDR3 is TGCAGTGCAAGGGACTCCCCTTGGCAGTTCTTC. Amino acids: CSARDSPWQFF.

This rearrangement joins TRBV7-2 to TRBJ2-7; D gene ambiguous. Trimming shortened V by 0 bases and J by 7 bases, and 7 bases separated the two germline ends. Germline assignment: CDR1 SGHTA and CDR2 FQGNSA. CDR3 length equals 12 residues. The CDR3 DNA reads as TGTGCCAGCAGCTTAGCGTTCGGGGAGCAGTACTTC. This sequence encodes CASSLAFGEQYF. The entire variable domain, with the rest obtained from reference TRBV7-2 and TRBJ2-7, is as follows: GAGVSQSPSNKVTEKGKDVELRCDPISGHTALYWYRQSLGQGLEFLIYFQGNSAPDKSGLPSDRFSAERTGGSVSTLTIQRTQQEDSAVYLCASSLAFGEQYFGPGTRLTVT.

V usage is TRBV7-2 and J usage is TRBJ2-2, with 9 positions matching TRBD2. Germline CDR1 reads SGHTA; CDR2 reads FQGNSA. J lost 4 bases, V lost 6 bases, and 3 bases had no gene match. The CDR3 is made up of 14 amino acids. The CDR3 is CASSFSGSTGELFF. CDR3 bases: TGTGCCAGCAGTTTTAGCGGGAGCACCGGGGAGCTGTTTTTT. The full variable domain, in which reference TRBV7-2 and TRBJ2-2 provide the parts outside the CDR3, is GAGVSQSPSNKVTEKGKDVELRCDPISGHTALYWYRQSLGQGLEFLIYFQGNSAPDKSGLPSDRFSAERTGGSVSTLTIQRTQQEDSAVYLCASSFSGSTGELFFGEGSRLTVL.

This clonotype was counted a few times. This chain joins TRBV5-1 and TRBJ2-1; the match to TRBD1 covers 9 bases. CDR1 SGHRS and CDR2 YFSETQ come from the germline V gene. The CDR3 length is 15 residues. V was clipped by 1 base and J by 3 bases; unmatched bases: 2. The CDR3 DNA reads as TGCGCCAGCAGCTTGATGGACAGGGGCTACAATGAGCAGTTCTTC. Its protein product is CASSLMDRGYNEQFF.

The chain links TRBV29-1 to TRBJ2-5; 11 bases fit TRBD1. Judging by the DNA end, TRBJ2-7 fits better; the J call may be wrong. The germline CDR1 and CDR2 sequences are SQVTM and ANQGSEA. This CDR3 has 12 residues. CDR3 sequence (DNA): TGCAGCGTTAGGACAGGGGGCGGCGAGCAGTACTTC. As protein: CSVRTGGGEQYF.

The CDR3 reads CASSPGAHQETQFF. CDR3 bases: TGTGCCAGCTCACCAGGAGCCCACCAAGAGACCCAGTTCTTC. The chain recombines TRBV18 with TRBJ2-1; no reliable D call. Germline values: CDR1 KGHSH, CDR2 LQKENI. V lost 2 bases and J lost 13, with 18 bases in between. The CDR3 has 14 residues.

This clonotype was seen more than once but under ten times. This chain links TRBV9 with TRBJ2-5; a weak D match, TRBD1 (6 bases). The end of the DNA aligns better with TRBJ2-7, so the J call may be wrong. The CDR3 is 15 amino acids. The germline CDR1 and CDR2 sequences are SGDLS and YYNGEE. DNA of the CDR3: TGTGCCAGCAGCGTAGAGGCAGGGGATTACAACGAGCAGTACTTC. This sequence encodes CASSVEAGDYNEQYF.

CDR3: CASSDETLTEAFF. The CDR3 DNA reads as TGTGCCAGCAGTGACGAGACACTCACTGAAGCTTTCTTT. The rearrangement joins TRBV2 to TRBJ1-1; no firm D call. CDR1 and CDR2 from the germline V gene are SNHLY and FYNNEI. V shed 3 bases and J shed 4 bases, with 9 bases lying between them. This CDR3 comprises 13 residues.

The chain has TRBV4-1 and TRBJ2-7; D unresolved. The germline V and J ends were trimmed by 0 bases and 4 bases, with 19 bases remaining between them. Germline V CDR1 and CDR2: MGHRA, YSYEKL. The CDR3 totals 17 residues. The CDR3 coding sequence is TGCGCCAGCAGCCAAGATCGCCTACAGAGAGAACCTTACGAGCAGTACTTC. Translation gives CASSQDRLQREPYEQYF.

The chain uses TRBV29-1 and TRBJ1-1; maybe TRBD1 (5 bases). V lost 7 bases and J 4 bases, leaving 16 bases between the germline ends. CDR3 length: 13 amino acids. Germline values: CDR1 SQVTM, CDR2 ANQGSEA. CDR3 coding DNA: TGCAGCGCCGGGGACCCGGGCAGCACTGAAGCTTTCTTT. Its protein is CSAGDPGSTEAFF.

The J gene is TRBJ2-7, the V gene TRBV7-6; the D is unclear. Trimming removed 1 base at V and 2 bases at J, with 9 bases between. The CDR3 is 14 residues long. Germline V lookup: CDR1 SGHVS, CDR2 FNYEAQ. The CDR3 nucleotides are TGTGCCAGCAGCTTAGAAGGGCAAACCTACGAGCAGTACTTC. As protein: CASSLEGQTYEQYF.

As for this clonotype: One junction end does not reproduce the germline sequence, and a read error may be involved. The genes are TRBV18 and TRBJ2-7, with D tentatively TRBD1 or TRBD2 (5 bases each). CDR3 length: 12 amino acids. Germline CDR1 KGHSH, CDR2 LQKENI. In DNA, the CDR3 is TGTGCCAGCCCACCACGGGACGAGGAGCAGTACTTC. This sequence encodes CASPPRDEEQYF. Combining the CDR3 with reference TRBV18 and TRBJ2-7 gives the whole variable domain NAGVMQNPRHLVRRRGQEARLRCSPMKGHSHVYWYRQLPEEGLKFMVYLQKENIIDESGMPKERFSAEFPKEGPSILRIQQVVRGDSAAYFCASPPRDEEQYFGPGTRLTVT.

The rearrangement uses TRBV4-2 and TRBJ1-1; D gene uncertain. The germline gives CDR1 LGHNA, CDR2 YNFKEQ. The CDR3 has 18 amino acids. V lost 1 base, J lost 3 bases, and 21 bases lay in between. CDR3 region: CASSQALPGREGYTEAFF. CDR3 nucleotide sequence: TGTGCCAGCAGCCAAGCTTTGCCAGGTAGGGAAGGGTACACTGAAGCTTTCTTT.

In its sample, this clonotype was seen a few times. The chain joins TRBV4-2 to TRBJ2-1, with D perhaps matching TRBD2 (6 bases). The J call is in doubt because the DNA end fits TRBJ2-7 better. The CDR3 covers 14 residues. Germline V gives CDR1 LGHNA, CDR2 YNFKEQ. The CDR3 nucleotides are TGTGCCAGCAGCCAAGCCGGGACTTACAATGAGCAGTACTTC. This sequence encodes CASSQAGTYNEQYF.

The CDR3 sequence: CASSSYLPGQGVETQYF. In nucleotides, the CDR3 is TGTGCCAGCAGCTCATACCTTCCGGGACAGGGAGTTGAGACCCAGTACTTC. The chain joins TRBV11-2 to TRBJ2-5, with 9 bases fitting TRBD1. The junction had 14 bases not matched to a gene; V was cut back by 4 bases and J by 5 bases. The V gene's germline CDR1 is SGHAT and CDR2 FQNNGV. CDR3 length: 17 amino acids. Together with reference TRBV11-2 and TRBJ2-5, the CDR3 gives the full variable domain: EAGVAQSPRYKIIEKRQSVAFWCNPISGHATLYWYQQILGQGPKLLIQFQNNGVVDDSQLPKDRFSAERLKGVDSTLKIQPAKLEDSAVYLCASSSYLPGQGVETQYFGPGTRLLVL.

CDR3 in amino acids: CASSPTGGTDYGYTF. The CDR3 DNA is TGCGCCAGCAGCCCAACCGGGGGGACCGACTATGGCTACACCTTC. The rearrangement links TRBV4-3 to TRBJ1-2; the D gene is possibly TRBD1 (5 bases). Germline assignment: CDR1 LGHNA and CDR2 YSLEER. V was shortened by 4 bases and J by 3 bases, with 15 bases between the two germline ends. This CDR3 contains 15 residues.

The V call is TRBV6-6, the J call TRBJ2-7; weak D call: TRBD2 (6 bases). Trimming pared 2 bases from V and 6 bases from J, leaving 20 bases between. The CDR3 is 16 amino acids. Per germline, CDR1 MNHNY and CDR2 SVGAGI (reference sequence). The CDR3 region is CASSYGGGVGGGEQYF. The CDR3 DNA is TGTGCCAGCAGTTACGGAGGCGGGGTGGGTGGCGGCGAGCAGTACTTC.

The DNA for the CDR3 is TGTGCCAGCAGCTTTGGTGCGTTCGGGGATACGCAGTATTTT. As protein: CASSFGAFGDTQYF. V gene TRBV7-9 combines with J gene TRBJ2-3; D not resolved. The CDR3 loop spans 14 amino acids. V was pared by 3 bases and J by 6 bases, with 13 bases between. Per the germline V gene, CDR1 is SEHNR and CDR2 is FQNEAQ (reference sequence).

The chain is built from TRBV7-9 and TRBJ2-1; D may be TRBD2 (5 bases). The V end lost 4 bases, the J end lost 0 bases, and 19 bases lay between the germline ends. The CDR3 has 18 amino acids. CDR1 is SEHNR and CDR2 is FQNEAQ in the germline V gene (reference sequence). The CDR3 DNA follows: TGTGCCAGCAGCTCCATTGGGGTACCGGGAAGCTCCTACAATGAGCAGTTCTTC. Residues: CASSSIGVPGSSYNEQFF.